The clone carrying this T cell receptor (beta chain) was detected a few times. The antigen is unknown. This record belongs to a study of response to subunit inactivated influenza vaccine. Findings and limits, study-wide: The authors suggested that few new T cells are recruited per seasonal influenza vaccination.

Using its own MiXCR run on the RT-PCR reads, TCRdb lists one record per CDR3 protein. The table records 400,000 to 650,000 distinct CDR3 sequences, around 7.9% of them present only once. The sequencing used PBMCs from blood, collected less than 25 months after vaccination. This TCR was recovered from a man between 50 and 69 years old who received an inactivated influenza vaccine.

The DNA of the CDR3 is TGCGCCAGCAGCAGAACGGGTAGGTCTTGGACTGAAGCTTTCTTT. Residues: CASSRTGRSWTEAFF. The genes are TRBV4-1 and TRBJ1-1; no reliable D call. CDR3 length equals 15 residues. The V gene's germline CDR1 is MGHRA and CDR2 YSYEKL. The V gene lost 5 bases and the J gene lost 5 bases, with 18 bases spanning the gap.